This passage covers 16 T cell receptor beta chains from one sample sequenced in a study of blood T cells in healthy people across ages. Primed by a sample-barcoded 5' primer and a J-beta primer mix, a second PCR proceeded for 7 to 11 cycles. Each CDR3 protein gets one entry after TCRdb re-called the 5' RACE reads with MiXCR. The top ten hold around 4% of the sample, which has some 1,500,000 distinct CDR3 sequences, around 40% seen once. The sequenced material came from blood. The receptors were gathered from a woman between 18 and 29 years old in good health.

This clonotype was counted only a few times. The chain links TRBV6-1 to TRBJ1-2, with a weak D call TRBD1 (6 bases). The V end lost 8 bases, the J end lost 4 bases, and 26 bases lay between the germline ends. Germline values: CDR1 MNHNS, CDR2 SASEGT. The CDR3 runs to 17 residues. The CDR3 DNA follows: TGTGCCAGCGGCCCCTTCCCCCATGACAGGATCCTCTATGGCTACACCTTC. Its protein product is CASGPFPHDRILYGYTF.

Only a few counts were recorded for this clonotype. The chain is built from TRBV29-1 and TRBJ1-1; TRBD1 might be the D (6 bases). Per germline, CDR1 SQVTM and CDR2 ANQGSEA. The V end was cut by 6 bases, the J end by 4 bases, with 18 bases between. This CDR3 is built from 14 residues. This CDR3 is CSVVLQGYRTEAFF. The CDR3 DNA is TGCAGCGTAGTACTACAGGGTTATCGCACTGAAGCTTTCTTT. The full variable domain, completed using reference TRBV29-1 and TRBJ1-1, is SAVISQKPSRDICQRGTSLTIQCQVDSQVTMMFWYRQQPGQSLTLIATANQGSEATYESGFVIDKFPISRPNLTFSTLTVSNMSPEDSSIYLCSVVLQGYRTEAFFGQGTRLTVV.

This clonotype has just a few counts. This chain links TRBV9 with TRBJ1-5, with a weak D call TRBD1 (6 bases). CDR3 length: 13 residues. The germline V gene has CDR1 SGDLS and CDR2 YYNGEE. V was shortened by 3 bases and J by 6 bases, with 10 bases between the two germline ends. The CDR3: CASSAQGFQPQHF. The CDR3 DNA is TGTGCCAGCAGCGCGCAGGGGTTTCAGCCCCAGCATTTT.

The V and J genes are TRBV27 and TRBJ2-7; 8 bases are shared with TRBD1. This CDR3 has 14 residues. The V and J ends lost 5 bases and 3 bases, in that order; junction bases with no gene match: 6. Germline lookup yields CDR1 MNHEY and CDR2 SMNVEV (reference sequence). The CDR3 sequence: CASSPIGQGYEQYF. The CDR3 region has the DNA TGTGCCAGCAGTCCTATTGGACAGGGCTACGAGCAGTACTTC.

V and J are TRBV6-1 and TRBJ1-1, with D possibly being TRBD1 (6 bases). Trimming stripped 7 bases from V and 5 bases from J, with 14 bases between. Germline CDR1 reads MNHNS; CDR2 reads SASEGT. The CDR3 contains 13 residues. DNA of the CDR3: TGTGCCAGCACGGGGGGGGCAGTGACTGAAGCTTTCTTT. It specifies CASTGGAVTEAFF.

This clonotype turned up a few times. The V and J genes are TRBV29-1 and TRBJ2-3; 10 bases agree with TRBD2. This CDR3 has 14 amino acids. Germline V CDR1 and CDR2: SQVTM, ANQGSEA. Unmatched junction bases numbered 5, after V lost 7 bases and J lost 1 base. The chain's CDR3 is CSGWTSGRTDTQYF. The CDR3 nucleotides are TGCAGCGGGTGGACTAGCGGACGCACAGATACGCAGTATTTT.

The chain combines TRBV20-1 with TRBJ2-7; 9 nucleotides match TRBD2. CDR3 length: 13 residues. V shed 6 bases, J shed 7 bases, and the junction held 10 bases outside the gene matches. Germline V gene lookup returns CDR1 DFQATT and CDR2 SNEGSKA (reference sequence). CDR3 protein: CSAPGLAHNEQYF. CDR3 in DNA: TGCAGTGCGCCGGGACTAGCCCACAATGAGCAGTACTTC.

The CDR3 DNA follows: TGTGCCACCAGCAGAGACCTAGTCAATGAGCAGTTCTTC. Its translation: CATSRDLVNEQFF. The chain links TRBV15 to TRBJ2-1; D ambiguous. Germline CDR1 reads LNHNV; CDR2 reads YYDKDF (reference sequence). This CDR3 contains 13 residues. V lost 0 bases, J lost 6 bases, and 6 bases lay in between. Based on the CDR3 plus reference TRBV15 and TRBJ2-1, the full variable domain is DAMVIQNPRYQVTQFGKPVTLSCSQTLNHNVMYWYQQKSSQAPKLLFHYYDKDFNNEADTPDNFQSRRPNTSFCFLDIRSPGLGDTAMYLCATSRDLVNEQFFGPGTRLTVL.

V and J are TRBV3-1 and TRBJ2-1; TRBD2 agrees at 10 bases. The CDR3 extends over 15 amino acids. In germline, CDR1 is LGHDT, CDR2 YNNKEL (reference sequence). Unmatched junction bases numbered 7, after V lost 3 bases and J lost 8 bases. CDR3 bases: TGTGCCAGCAGCCAGACCGGGACTAGCGTCCATGAGCAGTTCTTC. Translated: CASSQTGTSVHEQFF.

This clonotype was detected only once. This chain uses TRBV2 with TRBJ1-5; D uncertain. Trimming cost V 2 bases and J 1 base, with 9 bases left between them. CDR3 length equals 15 residues. CDR1 and CDR2 from the germline V gene are SNHLY and FYNNEI. The CDR3 here is CASSEPRMSNQPQHF. The CDR3 bases are TGTGCCAGCAGTGAACCCAGGATGAGCAATCAGCCCCAGCATTTT.

The V and J genes are TRBV20-1 and TRBJ2-7, with no clear D. V gave up 3 bases and J gave up 3 bases, with 21 bases separating them. This CDR3 contains 16 residues. Germline V lookup: CDR1 DFQATT, CDR2 SNEGSKA (reference sequence). The CDR3 loop is CSARIVGPSLDYEQYF. The CDR3 DNA is TGCAGTGCTAGGATTGTTGGTCCTTCATTAGACTACGAGCAGTACTTC.

The V call is TRBV7-2, the J call TRBJ1-2; 8 bases agree with TRBD1. The CDR3 totals 16 residues. In germline, CDR1 is SGHTA, CDR2 FQGNSA. Trimming at V came to 0 bases and at J to 3 bases, leaving 6 bases not matched to a gene. This CDR3 reads CASSLALQTGDYGYTF. As DNA, the CDR3 is TGTGCCAGCAGCTTAGCGCTCCAGACAGGGGACTATGGCTACACCTTC.

V and J are TRBV27 and TRBJ1-1; 7 bases line up with TRBD1. The ends lost 6 bases at V and 8 bases at J; junction bases unmatched: 12. The CDR3 totals 14 residues. In germline, CDR1 is MNHEY, CDR2 SMNVEV (reference sequence). CDR3 nucleotide sequence: TGTGCCAGCAGCCCCCATCACAGGGGAAAGGAAGCTTTCTTT. This encodes CASSPHHRGKEAFF.

With regard to this clonotype: This may arise from a read error, as a much more abundant clone is one base away. The chain employs TRBV5-1 and TRBJ2-1, with 9 bases aligning to TRBD2. The germline gives CDR1 SGHRS, CDR2 YFSETQ. The CDR3 is 16 residues long. CDR3 protein: CANSLSAGGAYNEQFF. The CDR3 bases are TGCGCCAACAGCTTGTCGGCGGGAGGGGCTTACAATGAGCAGTTCTTC.

This clonotype was detected only a few times. This chain joins TRBV6-5 and TRBJ2-7, with 7 nucleotides matching TRBD2. Germline V lookup: CDR1 MNHEY, CDR2 SVGAGI. Trimming removed 5 bases from V and 3 bases from J; junction bases left unmatched: 10. The CDR3 runs to 15 residues. CDR3 protein: CASSLGSGTNYEQYF. CDR3 coding DNA: TGTGCCAGCAGTCTGGGATCCGGGACTAACTACGAGCAGTACTTC.

This chain joins TRBV20-1 and TRBJ1-1; 9 nucleotides match TRBD1. From germline, CDR1 is DFQATT and CDR2 SNEGSKA (reference sequence). Trimming removed 2 bases from V and 5 bases from J; junction bases left unmatched: 6. CDR3 length equals 14 residues. The DNA for the CDR3 is TGCAGTGCTAGAATAGGGGGGACAGGGACTGAAGCTTTCTTT. Translation gives CSARIGGTGTEAFF.